This T cell receptor (beta chain) was obtained from a study of blood T cell repertoires in COVID-19. About the research overall: Material from acute and convalescent COVID-19 was sourced from the United States, Italy and Spain.

Trimming left V 4 bases short and J 5 bases short, with 17 bases between. The germline gives CDR1 LGHDT, CDR2 YNNKEL (reference sequence). There are 15 residues in the CDR3. The protocol was immunoSEQ multiplex PCR, while the TCRdb copy is restricted to in-frame clones and leaves out a portion. The sample comprises around 240,000 clones, about 85% of which are singletons, and 0.98% rests with the top ten. Sequencing was performed on peripheral blood. This clonotype was sampled from a man in his forties with acute or convalescent COVID-19. V gene TRBV3-1 (or the pseudogene TRBV3-2) combines with J gene TRBJ2-5, with D hard to call. The CDR3 nucleotides read TGTGCCAGCAGCCCATTAATAGTAAATCGGGAGACCCAGTACTTC. It codes for CASSPLIVNRETQYF.